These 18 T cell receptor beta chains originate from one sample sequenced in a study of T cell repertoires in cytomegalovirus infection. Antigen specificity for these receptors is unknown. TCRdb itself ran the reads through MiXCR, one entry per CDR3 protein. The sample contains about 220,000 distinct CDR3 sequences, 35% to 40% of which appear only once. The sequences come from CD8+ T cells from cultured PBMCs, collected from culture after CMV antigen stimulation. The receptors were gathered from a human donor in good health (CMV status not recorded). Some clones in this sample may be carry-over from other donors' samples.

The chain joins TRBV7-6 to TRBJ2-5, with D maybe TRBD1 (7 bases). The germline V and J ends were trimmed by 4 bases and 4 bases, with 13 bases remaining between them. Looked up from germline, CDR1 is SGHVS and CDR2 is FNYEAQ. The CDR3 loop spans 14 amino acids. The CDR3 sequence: CASSSPQGGETQYF. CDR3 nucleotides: TGTGCCAGCAGCTCCCCTCAGGGGGGAGAGACCCAGTACTTC.

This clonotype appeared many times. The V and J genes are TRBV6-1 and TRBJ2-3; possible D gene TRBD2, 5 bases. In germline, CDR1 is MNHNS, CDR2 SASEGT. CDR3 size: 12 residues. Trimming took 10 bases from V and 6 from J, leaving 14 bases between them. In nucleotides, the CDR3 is TGTGCCACGCGAGGGTTGGCGGATACGCAGTATTTT. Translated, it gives CATRGLADTQYF.

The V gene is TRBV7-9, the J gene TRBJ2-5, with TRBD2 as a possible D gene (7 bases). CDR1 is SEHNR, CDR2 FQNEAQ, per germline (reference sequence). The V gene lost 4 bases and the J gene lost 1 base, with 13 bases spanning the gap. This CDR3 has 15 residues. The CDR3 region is CASSSRGALQETQYF. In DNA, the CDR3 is TGTGCCAGCAGCTCCCGGGGGGCCCTCCAAGAGACCCAGTACTTC.

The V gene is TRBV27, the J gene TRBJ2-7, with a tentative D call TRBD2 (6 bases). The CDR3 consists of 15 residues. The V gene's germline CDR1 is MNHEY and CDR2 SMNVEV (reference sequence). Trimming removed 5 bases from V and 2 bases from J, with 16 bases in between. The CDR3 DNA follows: TGTGCCAGCAGTCTGGGGGGTCCAACCCCCTACGAGCAGTACTTC. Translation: CASSLGGPTPYEQYF.

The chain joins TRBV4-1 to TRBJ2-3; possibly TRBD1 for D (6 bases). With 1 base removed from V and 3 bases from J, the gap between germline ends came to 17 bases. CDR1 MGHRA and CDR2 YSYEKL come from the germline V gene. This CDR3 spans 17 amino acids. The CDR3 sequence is CASSQVLAGQITDTQYF. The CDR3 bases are TGCGCCAGCAGCCAAGTCCTCGCTGGACAGATTACAGATACGCAGTATTTT.

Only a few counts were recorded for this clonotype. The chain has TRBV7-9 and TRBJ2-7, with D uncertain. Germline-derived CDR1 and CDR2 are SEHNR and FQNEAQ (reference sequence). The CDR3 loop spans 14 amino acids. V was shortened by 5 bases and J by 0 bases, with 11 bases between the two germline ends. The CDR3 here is CASSPPQSSYEQYF. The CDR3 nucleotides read TGTGCCAGCAGCCCACCGCAAAGCTCCTACGAGCAGTACTTC. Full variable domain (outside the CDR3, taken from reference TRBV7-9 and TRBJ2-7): DTGVSQNPRHKITKRGQNVTFRCDPISEHNRLYWYRQTLGQGPEFLTYFQNEAQLEKSRLLSDRFSAERPKGSFSTLEIQRTEQGDSAMYLCASSPPQSSYEQYFGPGTRLTVT.

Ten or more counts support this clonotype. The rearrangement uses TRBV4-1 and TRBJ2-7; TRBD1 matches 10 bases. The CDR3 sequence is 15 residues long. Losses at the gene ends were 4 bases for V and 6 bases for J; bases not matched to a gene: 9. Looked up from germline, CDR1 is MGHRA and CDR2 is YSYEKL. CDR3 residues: CASSPSGTGVGEQYF. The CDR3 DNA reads TGCGCCAGCAGCCCCTCCGGGACAGGGGTTGGCGAGCAGTACTTC.

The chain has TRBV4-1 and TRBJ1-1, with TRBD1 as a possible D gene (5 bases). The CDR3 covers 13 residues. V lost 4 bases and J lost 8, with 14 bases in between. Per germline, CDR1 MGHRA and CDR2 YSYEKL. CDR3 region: CASSPDQGYEAFF. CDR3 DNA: TGCGCCAGCAGCCCAGATCAGGGATACGAAGCTTTCTTT.

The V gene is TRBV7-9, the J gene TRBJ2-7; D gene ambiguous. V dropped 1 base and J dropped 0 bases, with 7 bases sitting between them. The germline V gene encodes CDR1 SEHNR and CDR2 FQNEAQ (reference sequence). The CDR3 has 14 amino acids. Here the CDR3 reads CASSLELSSYEQYF. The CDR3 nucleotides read TGTGCCAGCAGCTTAGAGCTGAGCTCCTACGAGCAGTACTTC. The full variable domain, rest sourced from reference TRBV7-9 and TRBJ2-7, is DTGVSQNPRHKITKRGQNVTFRCDPISEHNRLYWYRQTLGQGPEFLTYFQNEAQLEKSRLLSDRFSAERPKGSFSTLEIQRTEQGDSAMYLCASSLELSSYEQYFGPGTRLTVT.

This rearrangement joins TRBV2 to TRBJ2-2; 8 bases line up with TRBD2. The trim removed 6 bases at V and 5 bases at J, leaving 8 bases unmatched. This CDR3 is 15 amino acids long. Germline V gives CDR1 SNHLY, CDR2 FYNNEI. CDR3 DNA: TGTGCCAGCAGCCCGGGAGGGAGGGGGACCGGGGAGCTGTTTTTT. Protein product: CASSPGGRGTGELFF.

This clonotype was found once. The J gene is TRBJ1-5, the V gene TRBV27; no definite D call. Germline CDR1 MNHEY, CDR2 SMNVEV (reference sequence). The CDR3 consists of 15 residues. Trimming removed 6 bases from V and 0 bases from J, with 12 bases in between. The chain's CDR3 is CASSARGFSNQPQHF. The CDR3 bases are TGTGCCAGCAGCGCAAGAGGTTTTAGCAATCAGCCCCAGCATTTT.

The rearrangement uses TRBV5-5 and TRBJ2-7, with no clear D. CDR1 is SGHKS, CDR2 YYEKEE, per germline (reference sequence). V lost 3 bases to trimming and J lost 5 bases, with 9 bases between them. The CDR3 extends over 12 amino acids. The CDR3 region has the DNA TGTGCCAGCAGCTGGACGATGGACGAGCAGTACTTC. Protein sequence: CASSWTMDEQYF.

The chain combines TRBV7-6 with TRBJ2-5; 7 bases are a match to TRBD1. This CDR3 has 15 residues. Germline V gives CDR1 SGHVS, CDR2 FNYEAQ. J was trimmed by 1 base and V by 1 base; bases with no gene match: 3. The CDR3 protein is CASSLVDRRQETQYF. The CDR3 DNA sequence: TGTGCCAGCAGCTTAGTGGACAGGCGCCAAGAGACCCAGTACTTC.

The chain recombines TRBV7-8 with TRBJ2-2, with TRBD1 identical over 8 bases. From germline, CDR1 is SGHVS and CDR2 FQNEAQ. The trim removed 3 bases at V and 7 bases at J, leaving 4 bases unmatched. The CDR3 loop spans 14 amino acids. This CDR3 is CASSLAGGGGELFF. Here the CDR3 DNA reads TGTGCCAGCAGCTTGGCAGGGGGCGGCGGGGAGCTGTTTTTT.

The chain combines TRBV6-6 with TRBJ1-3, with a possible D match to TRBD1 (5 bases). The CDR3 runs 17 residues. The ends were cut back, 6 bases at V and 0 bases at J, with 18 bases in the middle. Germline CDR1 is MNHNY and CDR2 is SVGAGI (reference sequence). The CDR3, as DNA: TGTGCCAGCAGATACGGGGCGGGGCTCGACTCTGGAAACACCATATATTTT. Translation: CASRYGAGLDSGNTIYF.

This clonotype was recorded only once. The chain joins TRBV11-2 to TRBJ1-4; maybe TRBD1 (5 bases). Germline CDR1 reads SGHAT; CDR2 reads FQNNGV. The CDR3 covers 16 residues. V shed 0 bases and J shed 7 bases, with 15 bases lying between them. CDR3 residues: CASSLDFRGRGEKLFF. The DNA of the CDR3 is TGTGCCAGCAGCTTAGATTTTAGGGGTCGCGGTGAAAAACTGTTTTTT. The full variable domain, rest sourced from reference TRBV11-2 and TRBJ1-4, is EAGVAQSPRYKIIEKRQSVAFWCNPISGHATLYWYQQILGQGPKLLIQFQNNGVVDDSQLPKDRFSAERLKGVDSTLKIQPAKLEDSAVYLCASSLDFRGRGEKLFFGSGTQLSVL.

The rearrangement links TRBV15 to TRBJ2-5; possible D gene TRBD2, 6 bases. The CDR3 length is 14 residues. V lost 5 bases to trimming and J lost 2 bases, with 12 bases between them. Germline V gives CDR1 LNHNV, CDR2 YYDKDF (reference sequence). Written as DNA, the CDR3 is TGTGCCACCAGCGGGCGGGGCCCGCAAGAGACCCAGTACTTC. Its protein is CATSGRGPQETQYF.

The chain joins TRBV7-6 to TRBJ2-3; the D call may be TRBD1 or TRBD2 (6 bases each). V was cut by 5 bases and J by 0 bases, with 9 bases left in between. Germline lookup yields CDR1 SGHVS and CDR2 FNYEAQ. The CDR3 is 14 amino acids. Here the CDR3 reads CASSGGPSTDTQYF. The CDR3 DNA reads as TGTGCCAGCAGCGGGGGGCCTAGCACAGATACGCAGTATTTT.